The clone carrying this T cell receptor beta chain showed up just once. The antigen is not known. One entry per CDR3 protein, called by TCRdb with MiXCR from the multiplex PCR reads. The sample yields 66,000 or so distinct CDR3 sequences, around 43% seen once. Trimming left V 5 bases short and J 4 bases short, with 23 bases between. This CDR3 region has 17 residues. This entry comes from a study of breast tumors, draining lymph nodes, adjacent tissues. General study results and limits: Luminal-like breast cancer showed significantly greater tumor-nontumor repertoire similarity than basal-like breast cancer did.

This clonotype was obtained from a female donor with breast cancer. Some clones in this sample may be carry-over from other donors' samples. The sample comprised breast tumor tissue. This chain uses TRBV12-3 or TRBV12-4 with TRBJ2-5; D tentatively fits TRBD1 or TRBD2 (5 bases each). The CDR3 reads CASSARGMDIPGETQYF. CDR3 sequence (DNA): TGTGCCAGCAGTGCTAGAGGGATGGACATCCCGGGAGAGACCCAGTACTTC.